The 23 T cell receptor beta chains reported below all come from one sample, sequenced in a study of radiation and T cells in renal cell carcinoma. As for time point: baseline pretreatment blood. The treatment: 15 Gy SBRT to primary tumor, nephrectomy 4 weeks later. Assay: immunoSEQ multiplex PCR; the TCRdb copy retains only in-frame clones and omits some. The sample yields about 140,000 clones, roughly 85% seen once. The sample in question was blood, obtained from a patient whose treatment included radiotherapy and nephrectomy. These receptors originate from a woman aged 45-59 years with renal cell carcinoma.

The CDR3 sequence: CASSGTYEAFF. CDR3 sequence (DNA): TGTGCCAGCAGTGGGACTTATGAAGCTTTCTTT. The chain recombines TRBV28 with TRBJ1-1; D possibly corresponds to TRBD1 (5 bases). From germline, CDR1 is MDHEN and CDR2 SYDVKM. Trimming stripped 5 bases from V and 7 bases from J, with 8 bases between. The CDR3 loop spans 11 amino acids.

The CDR3 spells CASSVGGSGSEFF. CDR3 coding DNA: TGTGCCAGCAGCGTAGGAGGTAGCGGGAGTGAATTCTTC. V gene TRBV9 combines with J gene TRBJ2-1, with 9 bases lining up with TRBD2. CDR1 and CDR2 from the germline V gene are SGDLS and YYNGEE. The CDR3 sequence is 13 residues long. Unmatched junction bases numbered 8, after V lost 0 bases and J lost 16 bases.

The V call is TRBV7-8, the J call TRBJ1-1; D gene unclear. Between the trimmed V and J ends, which lost 6 bases and 4 bases, there was a span of 9 bases. Germline CDR1 reads SGHVS; CDR2 reads FQNEAQ. This CDR3 comprises 12 residues. DNA of the CDR3: TGTGCCAGCAGTTTCGATCCCACTGAAGCTTTCTTT. Its translation: CASSFDPTEAFF.

In this sample, this clone turned up a few times. The chain recombines TRBV6-6 with TRBJ2-2; no definite D call. The CDR3 length is 11 residues. The V end lost 2 bases, the J end lost 6 bases, and 1 base lay between the germline ends. Germline V CDR1 and CDR2: MNHNY, SVGAGI (reference sequence). CDR3 in DNA: TGTGCCAGCAGTTACCCCGGGGAGCTGTTTTTT. It codes for CASSYPGELFF.

The chain uses TRBV4-2 and TRBJ2-2; no firm D call. The V end lost 0 bases, the J end lost 0 bases, and 5 bases lay between the germline ends. The germline gives CDR1 LGHNA, CDR2 YNFKEQ. The CDR3 length is 15 residues. For the CDR3, the DNA is TGTGCCAGCAGCCAAGAACAGTCGAACACCGGGGAGCTGTTTTTT. Protein product: CASSQEQSNTGELFF.

This clone was observed a handful of times. The chain combines TRBV15 with TRBJ2-3; weak D call: TRBD1 (6 bases). V was shortened by 2 bases and J by 3 bases, with 15 bases between the two germline ends. The CDR3 runs to 16 residues. Germline values: CDR1 LNHNV, CDR2 YYDKDF (reference sequence). Here the CDR3 reads CATSRPNPQGTDTQYF. As DNA, the CDR3 is TGTGCCACCAGCAGACCTAACCCCCAGGGGACAGATACGCAGTATTTT.

The rearrangement links TRBV6-6 to TRBJ1-6; a possible D gene is TRBD1 (6 bases). This CDR3 contains 15 residues. The germline V gene encodes CDR1 MNHNY and CDR2 SVGAGI (reference sequence). The V end lost 6 bases, the J end lost 7 bases, and 16 bases lay between the germline ends. The CDR3 region has the DNA TGTGCCAGCAGCCCACCCCAGGGGAGGAATTCACCCCTCCACTTT. It translates to CASSPPQGRNSPLHF.

This clone was seen a single time. In DNA, the CDR3 is TGTGCCAGCAGTGAAGTAGGGGGTTCCGGTAATGAAAAACTGTTTTTT. It codes for CASSEVGGSGNEKLFF. The chain has TRBV6-1 and TRBJ1-4; D may be TRBD1 (6 bases). V lost 1 base and J 4 bases, leaving 13 bases between the germline ends. This CDR3 is built from 16 residues. The germline V gene has CDR1 MNHNS and CDR2 SASEGT.

This chain joins TRBV6-5 and TRBJ1-1, with D unresolved. CDR3 length equals 15 residues. CDR1 and CDR2 (germline): MNHEY, SVGAGI. Trimming took 8 bases from V and 0 from J, leaving 16 bases between them. CDR3 in amino acids: CASSMSGILNTEAFF. The DNA for the CDR3 is TGTGCCAGCTCCATGAGTGGGATACTGAACACTGAAGCTTTCTTT.

The chain couples TRBV4-3 to TRBJ2-1; D remains ambiguous. Germline CDR1 reads LGHNA; CDR2 reads YSLEER. This CDR3 is built from 11 residues. V lost 3 bases and J lost 9, with 6 bases in between. The CDR3 coding sequence is TGCGCCAGCAGCCAGGGTGGTGAGCAGTTCTTC. Protein product: CASSQGGEQFF.

This chain links TRBV7-3 with TRBJ2-7; no reliable D call. CDR3 length: 13 residues. V was clipped by 1 base and J by 1 base, with 5 bases between them. Germline CDR1 is SGHTA and CDR2 is FQGTGA. CDR3 loop: CASSLSQSYEQYF. In nucleotides, the CDR3 is TGTGCCAGCAGCTTAAGTCAGTCCTACGAGCAGTACTTC. Using reference TRBV7-3 and TRBJ2-7 for the parts outside the CDR3, the full variable domain is GAGVSQTPSNKVTEKGKYVELRCDPISGHTALYWYRQSLGQGPEFLIYFQGTGAADDSGLPNDRFFAVRPEGSVSTLKIQRTERGDSAVYLCASSLSQSYEQYFGPGTRLTVT.

This clone was seen a handful of times. This sequence joins TRBV9 and TRBJ2-5; the D call may be TRBD1 or TRBD2 (5 bases each). V was cut by 0 bases and J by 5 bases, with 8 bases left in between. The CDR3 extends over 13 amino acids. The germline CDR1 and CDR2 sequences are SGDLS and YYNGEE. CDR3 DNA: TGTGCCAGCAGCGTAGGACAGCGGGAGACCCAGTACTTC. This codes for CASSVGQRETQYF.

There are a few counts of this clone. The chain uses TRBV14 and TRBJ1-4; the match to TRBD1 covers 12 bases. J gave up 10 bases and V 11 bases, and 8 bases lay outside the gene matches. Germline V gene lookup returns CDR1 SGHDN and CDR2 FVKESK. CDR3 length: 13 residues. The chain's CDR3 is CACNRDRGRKLFF. The DNA for the CDR3 is TGTGCCTGCAACCGGGACAGGGGGCGAAAACTGTTTTTT.

The CDR3 coding sequence is TGTGCCAGCAGTGAATCAGGGACAGGGGTTGAAGCTTTCTTT. It encodes CASSESGTGVEAFF. The V gene is TRBV25-1, the J gene TRBJ1-1; TRBD1 matches 10 bases. CDR1 MGHDK and CDR2 SYGVNS come from the germline V gene. This CDR3 comprises 14 residues. V lost 1 base and J lost 7; bases outside the gene matches: 3.

V gene TRBV11-1 combines with J gene TRBJ2-1, with D unclear. Trimming shortened V by 1 base and J by 13 bases, and 8 bases separated the two germline ends. CDR1 and CDR2 from the germline V gene are SGHAT and FQDESV (reference sequence). CDR3 length equals 11 residues. CDR3 DNA: TGTGCCAGCAGCTTAGGGACCACTCAGTTCTTC. This encodes CASSLGTTQFF.

This clone was recorded once. The CDR3 nucleotides are TGCGCCAGCAGCTTGATGACAGCCGGGGACACTGAAGCTTTCTTT. Its translation is CASSLMTAGDTEAFF. The chain joins TRBV5-1 to TRBJ1-1; D may be TRBD1 (5 bases). Between the trimmed V and J ends, which lost 1 base and 3 bases, there was a span of 13 bases. CDR1 SGHRS and CDR2 YFSETQ come from the germline V gene. The CDR3 is 15 amino acids.

For the CDR3, the DNA is TGTGCCAGCAGCGTGAGAGGGGACAGGGGTTCCTACGAGCAGTACTTC. It is translated as CASSVRGDRGSYEQYF. The V gene is TRBV9, the J gene TRBJ2-7; 10 bases align to TRBD1. J lost 1 base, V lost 2 bases, and 6 bases had no gene match. There are 16 residues in the CDR3. Germline assignment: CDR1 SGDLS and CDR2 YYNGEE.

The chain has TRBV4-1 and TRBJ2-3; D is ambiguous. Germline V gene lookup returns CDR1 MGHRA and CDR2 YSYEKL. Trimming stripped 3 bases from V and 0 bases from J, with 4 bases between. This CDR3 is 13 amino acids long. The CDR3: CASSQGSTDTQYF. CDR3 bases: TGCGCCAGCAGCCAGGGCAGCACAGATACGCAGTATTTT.

The chain employs TRBV11-2 and TRBJ1-5; possibly TRBD1 for D (6 bases). This CDR3 region has 15 residues. V shed 3 bases and J shed 0 bases, with 9 bases lying between them. CDR1 SGHAT and CDR2 FQNNGV come from the germline V gene. The CDR3 loop reads CASSLDRPSNQPQHF. For the CDR3, the DNA is TGTGCCAGCAGCTTGGACAGACCTAGCAATCAGCCCCAGCATTTT.

V usage is TRBV9 and J usage is TRBJ1-1; TRBD1 is a possible D gene (5 bases). The CDR3 is made up of 14 amino acids. In germline, CDR1 is SGDLS, CDR2 YYNGEE. V lost 2 bases to trimming and J lost 0 bases, with 8 bases between them. The CDR3 region is CASSVGAVNTEAFF. CDR3 in DNA: TGTGCCAGCAGCGTTGGGGCGGTGAACACTGAAGCTTTCTTT.

The J gene is TRBJ2-2, the V gene TRBV7-2; no clear D gene. The CDR3 has 11 residues. V dropped 2 bases and J dropped 9 bases, with 4 bases sitting between them. Germline CDR1 reads SGHTA; CDR2 reads FQGNSA. The CDR3 region is CASSLFRELFF. DNA for the CDR3: TGTGCCAGCAGCTTATTTCGGGAGCTGTTTTTT. Variable domain in full (rest from reference TRBV7-2 and TRBJ2-2): GAGVSQSPSNKVTEKGKDVELRCDPISGHTALYWYRQSLGQGLEFLIYFQGNSAPDKSGLPSDRFSAERTGGSVSTLTIQRTQQEDSAVYLCASSLFRELFFGEGSRLTVL.

The chain combines TRBV7-9 with TRBJ1-1; the match to TRBD1 covers 7 bases. The germline V gene encodes CDR1 SEHNR and CDR2 FQNEAQ (reference sequence). The V segment lost 3 bases and the J segment 8 bases; nucleotides outside the gene matches: 3. The CDR3 loop spans 12 amino acids. The CDR3 coding sequence is TGTGCCAGCAGCTTTACGGACAGGGAAGCTTTCTTT. Translated: CASSFTDREAFF.

V usage is TRBV7-2 and J usage is TRBJ1-4, with a tentative D call TRBD1 (5 bases). CDR1 is SGHTA, CDR2 FQGNSA, per germline. The CDR3 consists of 15 residues. Trimming left V 0 bases short and J 2 bases short, with 7 bases between. The CDR3 loop reads CASSLAGGTNEKLFF. The CDR3 DNA reads TGTGCCAGCAGCTTAGCGGGGGGGACTAATGAAAAACTGTTTTTT.